What follows are 15 T cell receptor beta chains derived from one specimen sequenced in a study of blood T cell repertoires in COVID-19. TCRdb's copy holds only in-frame clones and misses some; the assay was immunoSEQ multiplex PCR. This table has roughly 120,000 clones, roughly 89% appearing once. Sequenced: peripheral blood. Every receptor here comes from a woman in her forties or fifties with acute or convalescent COVID-19.

Only a few counts were recorded for this clone. The V call is TRBV10-3, the J call TRBJ2-5; D possibly corresponds to TRBD1 (5 bases). This CDR3 has 16 residues. Between the trimmed V and J ends, which lost 5 bases and 5 bases, there was a span of 21 bases. Germline-derived CDR1 and CDR2 are ENHRY and SYGVKD. CDR3 in amino acids: CAISPVGRPPGETQYF. Here the CDR3 DNA reads TGTGCCATCAGTCCCGTGGGGCGGCCCCCAGGGGAGACCCAGTACTTC.

The rearrangement joins TRBV6-2 or TRBV6-3 to TRBJ1-2; D is undetermined. The CDR3 totals 14 residues. V was trimmed by 0 bases and J by 3 bases, leaving 8 bases between them. The germline gives CDR1 MNHEY, CDR2 SVGEGT. CDR3 DNA sequence: TGTGCCAGCAGTTACTCTGGAGGGCACTATGGCTACACCTTC. This sequence encodes CASSYSGGHYGYTF.

This clone was seen only once. This rearrangement joins TRBV5-6 to TRBJ1-6; TRBD1 might be the D (5 bases). The CDR3 is 17 amino acids. V gave up 3 bases and J gave up 3 bases, with 16 bases separating them. Germline CDR1 SGHDT, CDR2 YYEEEE. The DNA for the CDR3 is TGTGCCAGCAGCTCCTATCCTACGGGGGGCTATAATTCACCCCTCCACTTT. This codes for CASSSYPTGGYNSPLHF.

This clone was observed once. The chain uses TRBV27 and TRBJ2-1, with D possibly TRBD2 on 5 matching bases. This CDR3 contains 15 residues. Germline values: CDR1 MNHEY, CDR2 SMNVEV (reference sequence). Trimming took off 4 bases at V and 4 bases at J, with 14 bases between the two ends. The CDR3, as DNA: TGTGCCAGCAGTTGGGATAGCGCTATATACAATGAGCAGTTCTTC. Translating it yields CASSWDSAIYNEQFF.

This chain uses TRBV18 with TRBJ2-5; a possible D gene is TRBD1 (5 bases). CDR3 length equals 12 residues. Germline V gene lookup returns CDR1 KGHSH and CDR2 LQKENI. V gave up 3 bases and J gave up 5 bases, with 7 bases separating them. The CDR3 nucleotides read TGTGCCAGCTCACCCCCAGGGGAGACCCAGTACTTC. It encodes CASSPPGETQYF.

This chain links TRBV27 with TRBJ1-1; weak D call: TRBD1 (5 bases). The germline V gene has CDR1 MNHEY and CDR2 SMNVEV (reference sequence). V lost 8 bases and J lost 0, with 19 bases in between. The CDR3 runs to 16 residues. This CDR3 reads CASQHFQGPMNTEAFF. CDR3 coding DNA: TGTGCCAGCCAACATTTCCAGGGTCCCATGAACACTGAAGCTTTCTTT.

The chain uses TRBV29-1 and TRBJ2-7; tentative D call: TRBD2 (5 bases). This CDR3 comprises 13 residues. CDR1 is SQVTM and CDR2 is ANQGSEA in the germline V gene. V lost 3 bases, J lost 3 bases, and 12 bases lay in between. The DNA for the CDR3 is TGCAGCGTTGATGTCGGTGCGGGCTACGAGCAGTACTTC. Translation: CSVDVGAGYEQYF.

The chain links TRBV30 to TRBJ1-2, with TRBD1 matching over 8 bases. Germline V gene lookup returns CDR1 GTSNPN and CDR2 SVGIG (reference sequence). The junction had 5 bases not matched to a gene; V was cut back by 6 bases and J by 2 bases. This CDR3 region has 13 residues. CDR3: CACSQGGNYGYTF. The CDR3 DNA reads TGTGCCTGTTCACAGGGGGGAAACTATGGCTACACCTTC.

In this sample, this clone turned up a few times. The chain has TRBV7-2 and TRBJ1-3, with 8 bases aligning to TRBD1. Losses at the gene ends were 1 base for V and 4 bases for J; bases not matched to a gene: 3. From germline, CDR1 is SGHTA and CDR2 FQGNSA. CDR3 size: 15 residues. The CDR3: CASSLGGTGGNTIYF. For the CDR3, the DNA is TGTGCCAGCAGCTTAGGGGGGACAGGAGGAAACACCATATATTTT.

The count of this clone is one. This chain uses TRBV6-5 with TRBJ2-5; D remains ambiguous. The V and J ends lost 0 bases and 2 bases respectively, with 7 bases between them. The germline CDR1 and CDR2 sequences are MNHEY and SVGAGI. This CDR3 has 14 residues. The CDR3 DNA reads TGTGCCAGCAGTTACTCGTACAGTCAAGAGACCCAGTACTTC. This codes for CASSYSYSQETQYF.

V and J are TRBV7-6 and TRBJ2-1; 9 bases align to TRBD2. Per the germline V gene, CDR1 is SGHVS and CDR2 is FNYEAQ. V lost 4 bases to trimming and J lost 9 bases; unmatched junction nucleotides: 13. The CDR3 spans 16 residues. The chain's CDR3 is CASSSRLAAKLGEQFF. CDR3 sequence (DNA): TGTGCCAGCAGCTCAAGACTAGCGGCCAAACTGGGTGAGCAGTTCTTC.

The J gene is TRBJ2-2, the V gene TRBV6-6; TRBD2 aligns across 7 bases. V dropped 4 bases and J dropped 4; count of bases not matched to a gene: 6. The germline V gene encodes CDR1 MNHNY and CDR2 SVGAGI (reference sequence). This CDR3 has 15 residues. The CDR3 region has the DNA TGTGCCAGCAGTTCCACGGGGGGAGGCACCGGGGAGCTGTTTTTT. The encoded protein is CASSSTGGGTGELFF.

This sequence joins TRBV7-2 and TRBJ2-2; D perhaps matches TRBD1 (5 bases). CDR3 length: 22 amino acids. The V and J ends lost 0 bases and 6 bases respectively, with 32 bases between them. Germline V gives CDR1 SGHTA, CDR2 FQGNSA. CDR3 residues: CASSLASRQFGPGQLFSGELFF. The CDR3 DNA reads TGTGCCAGCAGCTTAGCTTCCAGGCAGTTTGGTCCCGGACAACTCTTCTCCGGGGAGCTGTTTTTT.

The chain employs TRBV11-2 and TRBJ1-5; D perhaps matches TRBD1 (5 bases). Germline CDR1 is SGHAT and CDR2 is FQNNGV. The length of the CDR3 is 13 residues. V was clipped by 6 bases and J by 12 bases, with 18 bases between them. The CDR3, as DNA: TGTGCCAGCAGGGCGGGACCCCCGGAGCACCAGCATTTT. Translating it yields CASRAGPPEHQHF.

This chain joins TRBV27 and TRBJ1-5; TRBD1 matches at 9 bases. Germline V CDR1 and CDR2: MNHEY, SMNVEV (reference sequence). V dropped 6 bases and J dropped 6; count of bases not matched to a gene: 6. The CDR3 spans 14 residues. The DNA for the CDR3 is TGTGCCAGCAGGGGGACAGGGAATAGTCAGCCCCAGCATTTT. Translated: CASRGTGNSQPQHF.